The 25 T cell receptor beta chains below come from one sample, sequenced in a study of T cell responses to AZD1222 COVID-19 vaccine. The data were produced by immunoSEQ multiplex PCR, yet TCRdb's version contains in-frame clones alone and is incomplete. Of about 120,000 clones listed, more than 70% are singletons. The sequencing here drew on peripheral blood, taken on day 0 of AZD1222 vaccination. The receptors were sampled from an adult in good health.

The chain carries TRBV9 and TRBJ2-1; 8 bases align to TRBD1. The CDR3 has 14 amino acids. After removal of 3 bases from V and 7 bases from J, the junction contained 6 bases not matched to a gene. CDR1 SGDLS and CDR2 YYNGEE come from the germline V gene. The CDR3 loop reads CASSGRTGWNEQFF. The DNA for the CDR3 is TGTGCCAGCAGCGGGCGGACAGGGTGGAATGAGCAGTTCTTC.

This clone was seen only once. V and J are TRBV28 and TRBJ1-2; 10 bases are a match to TRBD1. The CDR3 contains 15 residues. The V segment lost 5 bases and the J segment 3 bases; nucleotides outside the gene matches: 6. Germline V CDR1 and CDR2: MDHEN, SYDVKM. DNA of the CDR3: TGTGCCAGCAGTCTGCTGACAGGGGGCGACTATGGCTACACCTTC. Encoded protein: CASSLLTGGDYGYTF.

The chain combines TRBV12-3 or TRBV12-4 with TRBJ2-7; D call uncertain. The CDR3 has 11 residues. Trimming removed 8 bases from V and 2 bases from J, with 7 bases in between. DNA of the CDR3: TGTGCCAGCGGAGACCCCTACGAGCAGTACTTC. This sequence encodes CASGDPYEQYF.

J is TRBJ2-2 and V is TRBV28; D might be TRBD2 (5 bases). The V gene lost 2 bases and the J gene lost 0 bases, with 10 bases spanning the gap. The CDR3 consists of 16 residues. CDR1 is MDHEN and CDR2 is SYDVKM in the germline V gene. CDR3 amino acids: CASSLVGLSNTGELFF. CDR3 nucleotide sequence: TGTGCCAGCAGTTTAGTAGGACTCTCGAACACCGGGGAGCTGTTTTTT.

The J gene is TRBJ2-3, the V gene TRBV9; maybe TRBD1 (5 bases). Germline V gene data show CDR1 as SGDLS and CDR2 as YYNGEE. The CDR3 length is 12 residues. With 2 bases removed from V and 9 bases from J, the gap between germline ends came to 10 bases. The CDR3: CASSVDMGTQYF. In DNA form, the CDR3 reads TGTGCCAGCAGCGTGGACATGGGAACGCAGTATTTT. Supplemented by reference TRBV9 and TRBJ2-3, the full variable domain reads DSGVTQTPKHLITATGQRVTLRCSPRSGDLSVYWYQQSLDQGLQFLIQYYNGEERAKGNILERFSAQQFPDLHSELNLSSLELGDSALYFCASSVDMGTQYFGPGTRLTVL.

The chain joins TRBV20-1 to TRBJ1-5; tentatively, D is TRBD1 (5 bases). Looked up from germline, CDR1 is DFQATT and CDR2 is SNEGSKA (reference sequence). The CDR3 length is 11 residues. Trimming stripped 6 bases from V and 11 bases from J, with 14 bases between. DNA for the CDR3: TGCAGTGCCCAATGGGGGGTAGCCCAGCATTTT. It encodes CSAQWGVAQHF.

The chain is built from TRBV5-6 and TRBJ1-2; 7 bases are a match to TRBD1. This CDR3 is built from 13 residues. Losses at the gene ends were 2 bases for V and 7 bases for J; bases not matched to a gene: 5. Germline V lookup: CDR1 SGHDT, CDR2 YYEEEE. The CDR3: CASSFDREGGYTF. The CDR3 nucleotides read TGTGCCAGCAGCTTTGACAGGGAAGGTGGCTACACCTTC.

The rearrangement uses TRBV7-3 and TRBJ1-2; D remains unclear. Trimming took off 5 bases at V and 8 bases at J, with 18 bases between the two ends. The germline CDR1 and CDR2 sequences are SGHTA and FQGTGA. The CDR3 runs 14 residues. This chain's CDR3 is CASSLSRETPGYTF. In DNA, the CDR3 is TGTGCCAGCAGCCTCTCCCGGGAAACCCCGGGCTACACCTTC.

CDR3 in amino acids: CASSLEGLFNEQFF. CDR3 nucleotides: TGTGCCAGCAGCTTAGAAGGACTCTTCAATGAGCAGTTCTTC. The rearrangement links TRBV7-2 to TRBJ2-1; a weak D match, TRBD2 (5 bases). The germline V and J ends were trimmed by 1 base and 6 bases, with 10 bases remaining between them. Per the germline V gene, CDR1 is SGHTA and CDR2 is FQGNSA. The CDR3 contains 14 residues.

The CDR3 nucleotides read TGTGCCAGCAGTTTGAGTTCGGCCACTGAAGCTTTCTTT. Its protein is CASSLSSATEAFF. The chain is built from TRBV27 and TRBJ1-1; unclear D gene. This CDR3 comprises 13 residues. Per germline, CDR1 MNHEY and CDR2 SMNVEV (reference sequence). V was trimmed by 3 bases and J by 4 bases, leaving 9 bases between them.

This clone showed up just once. The chain carries TRBV6-5 and TRBJ2-7; 7 bases map to TRBD1. V shed 6 bases and J 4 bases; nucleotides not matched to a gene: 12. CDR1 and CDR2 (germline): MNHEY, SVGAGI. This CDR3 region has 15 residues. CDR3: CASRMGTGVRYEQYF. CDR3 sequence (DNA): TGTGCCAGCAGGATGGGAACAGGGGTTCGGTACGAGCAGTACTTC.

The chain is built from TRBV6-1 and TRBJ1-2, with D unresolved. Germline V gene sequence: CDR1 MNHNS, CDR2 SASEGT. The CDR3 sequence is 14 residues long. V lost 3 bases and J 2 bases, leaving 10 bases between the germline ends. In DNA form, the CDR3 reads TGTGCCAGCAGTGAGACCGGGTCGAACTATGGCTACACCTTC. It yields the protein CASSETGSNYGYTF.

In its sample, this clone was seen once. Germline and junction disagree at one end, which may indicate a read error. This chain connects TRBV7-7 to TRBJ2-1, with 10 nucleotides matching TRBD2. The CDR3 is 15 residues long. Germline CDR1 SSHAT, CDR2 FNYEAQ (reference sequence). CDR3 in amino acids: CASSLVAGGYNEQFF. The CDR3 DNA follows: TGTGCTAGCAGCTTAGTAGCGGGAGGTTACAATGAGCAGTTCTTC.

This clone showed up just once. The chain uses TRBV4-1 and TRBJ2-3; 7 nucleotides line up with TRBD2. The CDR3 is made up of 17 amino acids. Germline V gene lookup returns CDR1 MGHRA and CDR2 YSYEKL. The V gene end was trimmed by 1 base and the J gene end by 5 bases; junction bases not matched to a gene: 12. DNA of the CDR3: TGCGCCAGCAGCCAAGCTTTGGGCGCTAGCGGTGGAGATACGCAGTATTTT. Translating gives CASSQALGASGGDTQYF.

CDR3 DNA sequence: TGTGCCAGCAGCCGGGCCGGCAATGAGCAGTTCTTC. Translating it yields CASSRAGNEQFF. The chain combines TRBV12-3 or TRBV12-4 with TRBJ2-1, with unresolved D. V was cut by 6 bases and J by 6 bases, with 9 bases left in between. This CDR3 has 12 amino acids.

The chain carries TRBV5-1 and TRBJ2-2; maybe TRBD1 (6 bases). The V and J ends lost 2 bases and 1 base respectively, with 9 bases between them. CDR1 SGHRS and CDR2 YFSETQ come from the germline V gene. CDR3 length: 15 amino acids. CDR3 bases: TGCGCCAGCAGCTTTGGGGGCCAGAACACCGGGGAGCTGTTTTTT. Translation gives CASSFGGQNTGELFF.

The chain uses TRBV5-1 and TRBJ2-7; no firm D call. The V gene's germline CDR1 is SGHRS and CDR2 YFSETQ. Trimming removed 0 bases at V and 2 bases at J, with 9 bases between. The length of the CDR3 is 14 residues. The CDR3 loop reads CASSLDSSTYEQYF. CDR3 bases: TGCGCCAGCAGCTTGGATTCCAGCACCTACGAGCAGTACTTC.

The DNA for the CDR3 is TGTGCCAGCAGGGGGTCGGTAAACACCGGGGAGCTGTTTTTT. It yields the protein CASRGSVNTGELFF. The V and J genes are TRBV19 and TRBJ2-2; TRBD1 aligns across 7 bases. The CDR3 totals 14 residues. Per the germline V gene, CDR1 is LNHDA and CDR2 is SQIVND (reference sequence). The trim removed 9 bases at V and 2 bases at J, leaving 6 bases unmatched.

The CDR3 nucleotides read TGTGCCACCAGCAGAGATACTAGGGGAGGAAACACCATATATTTT. This gives the protein CATSRDTRGGNTIYF. This chain joins TRBV15 and TRBJ1-3; maybe TRBD1 (5 bases). Germline V CDR1 and CDR2: LNHNV, YYDKDF (reference sequence). Between the trimmed V and J ends, which lost 0 bases and 4 bases, there was a span of 10 bases. This CDR3 region has 15 residues.

This rearrangement joins TRBV6-4 to TRBJ1-6; unclear D gene. V was cut by 0 bases and J by 8 bases, with 5 bases left in between. This CDR3 has 13 residues. The germline CDR1 and CDR2 sequences are MRHNA and SNTAGT. CDR3 sequence: CASSDSRYSPLHF. CDR3 coding DNA: TGTGCCAGCAGTGACTCGAGGTATTCACCCCTCCACTTT.

The V call is TRBV24-1, the J call TRBJ2-2; unclear D gene. CDR1 and CDR2 from the germline V gene are KGHDR and SFDVKD. The CDR3 covers 13 residues. V was shortened by 9 bases and J by 1 base, with 8 bases between the two germline ends. The CDR3 DNA sequence: TGTGCCACCGGCAATGAGAACACCGGGGAGCTGTTTTTT. This encodes CATGNENTGELFF.

This sequence joins TRBV3-1 (or the pseudogene TRBV3-2) and TRBJ1-3; 7 nucleotides agree with TRBD1. The germline V gene has CDR1 LGHDT and CDR2 YNNKEL (reference sequence). Germline trimming cut 4 bases from V and 8 bases from J; bases unmatched to any gene: 8. CDR3 length: 14 amino acids. The CDR3 nucleotides are TGTGCCAGCAGCCTGCGAGGGGGCCCAGACACCATATATTTT. It codes for CASSLRGGPDTIYF.

CDR3 in DNA: TGTGCCAGTAGCGCCGGGACAGGTTCCTACAATGAGCAGTTCTTC. This sequence encodes CASSAGTGSYNEQFF. The chain uses TRBV19 and TRBJ2-1; 8 bases agree with TRBD1. Losses at the gene ends were 6 bases for V and 1 base for J; bases not matched to a gene: 5. CDR1 is LNHDA, CDR2 SQIVND, per germline (reference sequence). This CDR3 has 15 amino acids.

This chain's CDR3 is CASSLTGMDSPLHF. The CDR3 DNA follows: TGTGCCAGCAGCTTGACAGGGATGGATTCACCCCTCCACTTT. The V call is TRBV5-5, the J call TRBJ1-6, with D perhaps TRBD1 (6 bases). CDR1 and CDR2 (germline): SGHKS, YYEKEE (reference sequence). The V end lost 1 base, the J end lost 8 bases, and 10 bases lay between the germline ends. This CDR3 region has 14 residues.

This clone was seen once. The gene calls are TRBV9 and TRBJ2-3; D possibly uses TRBD1 or TRBD2 (5 bases each). V lost 1 base, J lost 6 bases, and 12 bases lay in between. The CDR3 runs 14 residues. In germline, CDR1 is SGDLS, CDR2 YYNGEE. The CDR3, as DNA: TGTGCCAGCAGCGTATCTCCTGGGACGGATACGCAGTATTTT. This sequence encodes CASSVSPGTDTQYF.